This entry lists 9 T cell receptor beta chains sequenced from one sample in a study of CD8+ T cells in alopecia areata. Extracted RNA was reverse transcribed, and the resulting cDNA served as sequencing template. Generated by immunoSEQ multiplex PCR, the TCRdb table keeps only in-frame clones and is missing some. The profile covers 100,000 to 150,000 clones, with roughly 60% appearing a single time and just under 30% taken by the ten largest. Regarding treatment: oral pan-JAK inhibitor, 5-10 mg twice daily. This material consisted of CD8+ T cells sorted from blood, taken at week 4, from a patient treated with tofacitinib. All receptors derive from a human donor with alopecia areata.

This clone was seen a few times. This sample includes further DNA sequences coding for the same CDR3. The chain recombines TRBV5-6 with TRBJ1-1; D is uncertain. V dropped 0 bases and J dropped 5 bases, with 2 bases sitting between them. Germline V lookup: CDR1 SGHDT, CDR2 YYEEEE. The CDR3 length is 11 residues. CDR3: CASSLGTEAFF. CDR3 sequence (DNA): TGTGCCAGCAGCTTGGGGACTGAAGCTTTCTTT. Drawing the rest from reference TRBV5-6 and TRBJ1-1, the complete variable domain is DAGVTQSPTHLIKTRGQQVTLRCSPKSGHDTVSWYQQALGQGPQFIFQYYEEEERQRGNFPDRFSGHQFPNYSSELNVNALLLGDSALYLCASSLGTEAFFGQGTRLTVV.

This clone came up a few times. The V and J genes are TRBV6-5 and TRBJ1-5; D gene ambiguous. Trimming pared 6 bases from V and 9 bases from J, leaving 15 bases between. This CDR3 contains 13 residues. Germline V gene sequence: CDR1 MNHEY, CDR2 SVGAGI. CDR3 sequence (DNA): TGTGCCAGCAGCGACGGGCAGTATCGGCCCCAGCATTTT. Amino acids: CASSDGQYRPQHF.

The V gene is TRBV27, the J gene TRBJ1-6; D is ambiguous. This CDR3 has 14 amino acids. V was shortened by 6 bases and J by 6 bases, with 12 bases between the two germline ends. Germline assignment: CDR1 MNHEY and CDR2 SMNVEV (reference sequence). The CDR3 loop reads CASSRDISNSPLHF. Written as DNA, the CDR3 is TGTGCCAGCAGCCGCGACATCAGTAATTCACCCCTCCACTTT.

The rearrangement uses TRBV9 and TRBJ1-2; D is undetermined. Per germline, CDR1 SGDLS and CDR2 YYNGEE. V shed 0 bases and J shed 0 bases, with 9 bases lying between them. The CDR3 is 15 amino acids. CDR3 region: CASSVEDPSNYGYTF. DNA for the CDR3: TGTGCCAGCAGCGTAGAGGATCCCTCTAACTATGGCTACACCTTC.

This sequence joins TRBV29-1 and TRBJ1-4; D unresolved. The CDR3 extends over 14 amino acids. From germline, CDR1 is SQVTM and CDR2 ANQGSEA. V was clipped by 8 bases and J by 3 bases, with 16 bases between them. CDR3: CSYRSTPPNEKLFF. The DNA of the CDR3 is TGCAGCTACCGCTCAACCCCGCCTAATGAAAAACTGTTTTTT.

Details on this clone: One end of the junction varies from germline; a read error may be responsible. The V and J genes are TRBV5-6 and TRBJ1-1; D perhaps matches TRBD1 (5 bases). From germline, CDR1 is SGHDT and CDR2 YYEEEE. The CDR3 has 19 residues. This CDR3 is CASSLPHSAGRLADTEAFF. CDR3 DNA: TGTGCCAGCAGCTTGCCCCACTCGGCAGGGCGCCTTGCGGACACTGAGGCTTTCTTT.

The table lists this clone with a count of one. V gene TRBV30 combines with J gene TRBJ2-7; 10 bases map to TRBD2. Germline assignment: CDR1 GTSNPN and CDR2 SVGIG (reference sequence). With V trimmed by 4 bases and J by 6 bases, 9 bases remained unmatched. The CDR3 length is 14 residues. The CDR3: CAWTVSGGQSEQYF. The DNA of the CDR3 is TGTGCCTGGACCGTTAGCGGGGGGCAAAGCGAGCAGTACTTC. Full variable domain (missing parts from reference TRBV30 and TRBJ2-7): SQTIHQWPATLVQPVGSPLSLECTVEGTSNPNLYWYRQAAGRGLQLLFYSVGIGQISSEVPQNLSASRPQDRQFILSSKKLLLSDSGFYLCAWTVSGGQSEQYFGPGTRLTVT.

The chain links TRBV29-1 to TRBJ1-4, with 7 nucleotides matching TRBD1. The CDR3 extends over 17 amino acids. J lost 2 bases, V lost 3 bases, and 12 bases had no gene match. The germline CDR1 and CDR2 sequences are SQVTM and ANQGSEA. The CDR3 DNA sequence: TGCAGCGTTGATGGGACAGCCAGATCGGCTACTAATGAAAAACTGTTTTTT. It specifies CSVDGTARSATNEKLFF.

The chain is built from TRBV29-1 and TRBJ2-3; D gene uncertain. In germline, CDR1 is SQVTM, CDR2 ANQGSEA. V was trimmed by 7 bases and J by 4 bases, leaving 9 bases between them. This CDR3 contains 11 residues. The CDR3 is CSAPGPDTQYF. The CDR3 region has the DNA TGCAGCGCCCCTGGACCAGATACGCAGTATTTT.